This TCR beta chain was recorded in a study of memory CD4+ T cells and cytomegalovirus serostatus. Single viable CD3+CD4+CD8-CD45RO+ cells were sorted as the memory CD4+ T cells. Serostatus was set by detecting CMV pp150, pp28, p38, p52 IgG. The germline V gene encodes CDR1 LNHDA and CDR2 SQIVND (reference sequence). The trim removed 4 bases at V and 5 bases at J, leaving 7 bases unmatched. The CDR3 is made up of 15 amino acids. Methods used by the authors: After removing out-of-frame reads, 2 million to 2.5 million distinct TCRbeta sequences remained. Produced via immunoSEQ multiplex PCR; TCRdb's table is partial and in-frame only. V, J and clone size reflect that table, while D and trimming were determined from the DNA. The data hold approximately 53,000 clones, with around 78% observed a single time.

The rearrangement links TRBV19 to TRBJ1-5; 8 bases align to TRBD1. The TCR comes from an adult in good health and CMV-seronegative. The sequencing input was memory CD4+ T cells from blood. The CDR3 DNA reads as TGTGCCAGTAGTAAGGACAGGGCCCTCGATCAGCCCCAGCATTTT. Protein: CASSKDRALDQPQHF.